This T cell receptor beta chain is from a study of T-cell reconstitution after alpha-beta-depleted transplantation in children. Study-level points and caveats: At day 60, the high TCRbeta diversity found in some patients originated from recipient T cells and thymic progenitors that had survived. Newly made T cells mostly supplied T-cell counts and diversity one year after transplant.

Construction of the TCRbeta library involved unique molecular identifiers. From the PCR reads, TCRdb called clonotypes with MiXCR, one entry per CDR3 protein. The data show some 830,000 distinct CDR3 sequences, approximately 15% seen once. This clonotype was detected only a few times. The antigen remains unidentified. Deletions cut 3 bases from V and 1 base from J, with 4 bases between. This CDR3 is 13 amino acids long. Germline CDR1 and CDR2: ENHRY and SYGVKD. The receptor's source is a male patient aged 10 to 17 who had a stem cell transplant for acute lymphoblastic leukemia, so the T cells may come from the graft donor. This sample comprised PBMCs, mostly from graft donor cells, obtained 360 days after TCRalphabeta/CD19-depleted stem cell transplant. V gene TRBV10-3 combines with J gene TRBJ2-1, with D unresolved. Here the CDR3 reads CAISEASYNEQFF. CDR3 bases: TGTGCCATCAGTGAAGCTTCCTACAATGAGCAGTTCTTC.